The TCR beta chain described here comes from a study of PD-L1 blockade in urothelial cancer. Study-level background: Patients previously received 0 to 3 chemotherapy regimens. Timepoints chosen for blood analysis were 3 weeks (second dose) and 6 weeks after treatment start.

Sequencing was performed with immunoSEQ multiplex PCR; in TCRdb, only in-frame clones are kept and a portion is missing. The sample includes some 45,000 clones, nearly 90% of them seen just once. Time point specified: pretreatment peripheral blood. The CDR3 is made up of 15 amino acids. The germline V gene has CDR1 MNHNY and CDR2 SVGAGI (reference sequence). Losses at the gene ends were 6 bases for V and 4 bases for J; bases not matched to a gene: 10. The sample in question was PBMCs, obtained around atezolizumab (anti-PD-L1) treatment. The chain recombines TRBV6-6 with TRBJ2-7; TRBD1 matches at 9 bases. The sequence came from a donor at least 40 years old with urothelial cancer. The CDR3 here is CASSHPGQGLYEQYF. The CDR3 nucleotides are TGTGCCAGCAGCCACCCGGGACAGGGACTTTACGAGCAGTACTTC.